This T cell receptor (beta chain) is from a study of blood T cells in healthy people across ages. This clonotype turned up a few times. Then a second PCR, running roughly 6 to 11 cycles, was carried out with a sample-barcoded 5' primer and a J-beta primer mix. Each CDR3 protein is one row after TCRdb ran MiXCR on the 5' RACE reads. The sample lists just under 900,000 distinct CDR3 sequences; 29% were seen once. V lost 0 bases and J 10 bases, leaving 19 bases between the germline ends. This CDR3 spans 16 amino acids. Per germline, CDR1 SGHNT and CDR2 YENEEA. The rearrangement joins TRBV11-3 to TRBJ2-1; the D gene could be TRBD1 or TRBD2 (7 bases each). The TCR sequence derives from a woman of 80 years or more in good health. Sequenced: blood. CDR3 in DNA: TGTGCCAGCAGCTTAGATTTGGCAGCCCAGGGGGGGGAGCAGTTCTTC. Its protein is CASSLDLAAQGGEQFF.